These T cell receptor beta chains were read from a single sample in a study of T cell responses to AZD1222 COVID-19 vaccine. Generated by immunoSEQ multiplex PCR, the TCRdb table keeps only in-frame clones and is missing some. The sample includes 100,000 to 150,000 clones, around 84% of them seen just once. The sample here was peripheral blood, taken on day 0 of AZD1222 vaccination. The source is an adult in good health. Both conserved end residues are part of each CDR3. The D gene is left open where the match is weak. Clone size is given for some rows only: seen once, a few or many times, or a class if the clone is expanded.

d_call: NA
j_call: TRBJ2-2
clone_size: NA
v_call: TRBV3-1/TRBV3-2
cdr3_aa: CASSQPSMNTGELFF
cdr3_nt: TGTGCCAGCAGCCAGCCCTCTATGAACACCGGGGAGCTGTTTTTT

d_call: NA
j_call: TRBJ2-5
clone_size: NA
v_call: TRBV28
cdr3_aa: CASSSGNQETQYF
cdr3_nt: TGTGCCAGCAGTTCAGGGAACCAAGAGACCCAGTACTTC

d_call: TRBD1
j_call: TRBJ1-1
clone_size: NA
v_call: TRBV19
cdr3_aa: CASRPGQGTEAFF
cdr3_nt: TGTGCCAGTAGGCCGGGACAGGGGACTGAAGCTTTCTTT

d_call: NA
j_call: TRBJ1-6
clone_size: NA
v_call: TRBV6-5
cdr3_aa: CASSQGVSPLHF
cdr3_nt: TGTGCCAGCAGCCAAGGAGTTTCACCCCTCCACTTT

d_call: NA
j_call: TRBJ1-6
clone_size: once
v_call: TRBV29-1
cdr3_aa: CAALGEGYNSPLHF
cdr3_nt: TGCGCCGCCCTGGGGGAAGGGTATAATTCACCCCTCCACTTT

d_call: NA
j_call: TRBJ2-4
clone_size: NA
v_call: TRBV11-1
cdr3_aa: CASSPEPSKNIQYF
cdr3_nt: TGTGCCAGCAGCCCCGAACCGTCCAAAAACATTCAGTACTTC

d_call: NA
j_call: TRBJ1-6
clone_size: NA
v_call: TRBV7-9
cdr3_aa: CASSLDSINSPLHF
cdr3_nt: TGTGCCAGCAGCTTAGACAGTATCAATTCACCCCTCCACTTT

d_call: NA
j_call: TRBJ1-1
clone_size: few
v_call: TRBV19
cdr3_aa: CASSARWGSAEAFF
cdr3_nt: TGTGCCAGTAGTGCCCGTTGGGGCTCCGCTGAAGCTTTCTTT

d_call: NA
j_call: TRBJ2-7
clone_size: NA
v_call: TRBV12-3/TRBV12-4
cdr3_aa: CASSSRGGNEQYF
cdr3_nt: TGTGCCAGCAGCTCACGCGGCGGGAACGAGCAGTACTTC

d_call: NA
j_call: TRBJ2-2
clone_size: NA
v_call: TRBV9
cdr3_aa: CASSVTRVDGELFF
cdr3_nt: TGTGCCAGCAGCGTAACCAGGGTGGACGGGGAGCTGTTTTTT

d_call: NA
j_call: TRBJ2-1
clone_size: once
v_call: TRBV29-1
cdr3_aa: CSVVGRSSYNEQFF
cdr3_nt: TGCAGCGTCGTGGGGCGGAGCTCCTACAATGAGCAGTTCTTC

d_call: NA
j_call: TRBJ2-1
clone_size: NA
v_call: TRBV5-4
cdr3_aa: CASSDRRGAGSYNEQFF
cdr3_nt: TGTGCCAGCAGCGACCGACGGGGGGCAGGGTCCTACAATGAGCAGTTCTTC

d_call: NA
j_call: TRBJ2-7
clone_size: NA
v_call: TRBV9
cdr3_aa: CASSASAGGYNYEQYF
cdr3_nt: TGTGCCAGCAGCGCGTCGGCGGGTGGGTACAACTACGAGCAGTACTTC

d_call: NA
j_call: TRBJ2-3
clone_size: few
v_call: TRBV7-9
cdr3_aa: CASSSTWGDTQYF
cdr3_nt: TGTGCCAGCAGCTCTACCTGGGGAGATACGCAGTATTTT

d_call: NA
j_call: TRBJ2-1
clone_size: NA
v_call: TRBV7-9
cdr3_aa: CASSLQQSHNEQFF
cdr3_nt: TGTGCCAGCAGCTTACAGCAGTCCCACAATGAGCAGTTCTTC

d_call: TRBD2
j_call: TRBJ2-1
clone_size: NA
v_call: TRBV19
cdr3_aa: CASSILAGGPDEQFF
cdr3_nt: TGTGCCAGTAGTATTCTAGCGGGGGGACCTGATGAGCAGTTCTTC

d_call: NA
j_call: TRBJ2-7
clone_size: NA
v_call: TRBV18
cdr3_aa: CASSPQFGNEQYF
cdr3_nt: TGTGCCAGCTCACCACAATTTGGGAACGAGCAGTACTTC

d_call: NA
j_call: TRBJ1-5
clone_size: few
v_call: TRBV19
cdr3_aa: CASSIRTEGQPQHF
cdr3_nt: TGTGCCAGTAGTATAAGGACAGAGGGTCAGCCCCAGCATTTT

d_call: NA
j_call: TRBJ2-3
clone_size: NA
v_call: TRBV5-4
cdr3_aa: CASAQRTDTQYF
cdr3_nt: TGTGCCAGCGCCCAAAGAACAGATACGCAGTATTTT

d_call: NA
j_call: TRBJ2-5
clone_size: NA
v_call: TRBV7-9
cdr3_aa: CASSLATVETQYF
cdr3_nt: TGTGCCAGCAGCTTAGCGACCGTTGAGACCCAGTACTTC

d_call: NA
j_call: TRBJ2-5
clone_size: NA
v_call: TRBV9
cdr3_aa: CASSVVQGLGETQYF
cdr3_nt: TGTGCCAGCAGCGTAGTTCAGGGGTTGGGAGAGACCCAGTACTTC

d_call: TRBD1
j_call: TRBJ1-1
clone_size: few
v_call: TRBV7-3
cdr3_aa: CASSQDREGEAFF
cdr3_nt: TGTGCCAGCAGCCAGGACAGGGAGGGTGAAGCTTTCTTT

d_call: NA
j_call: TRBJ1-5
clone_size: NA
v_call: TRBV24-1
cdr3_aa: CATSEAVRGPQHF
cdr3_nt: TGTGCCACCAGCGAGGCCGTACGGGGGCCCCAGCATTTT

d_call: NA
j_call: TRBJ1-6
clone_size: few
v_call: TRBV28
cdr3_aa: CASGLYNSPLHF
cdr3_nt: TGTGCCAGCGGACTGTATAATTCACCCCTCCACTTT

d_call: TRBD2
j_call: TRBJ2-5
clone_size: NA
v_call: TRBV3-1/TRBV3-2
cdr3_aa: CASSQDPGGETQYF
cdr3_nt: TGTGCCAGCAGCCAAGATCCCGGGGGGGAGACCCAGTACTTC

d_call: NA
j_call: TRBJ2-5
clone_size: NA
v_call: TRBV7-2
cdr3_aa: CASSPQQGSETQYF
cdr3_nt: TGTGCCAGCAGCCCCCAACAGGGATCAGAGACCCAGTACTTC

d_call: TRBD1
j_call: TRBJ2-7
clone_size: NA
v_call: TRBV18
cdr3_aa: CASSQDRDYEQYF
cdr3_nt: TGTGCCAGCTCACAAGACAGGGACTACGAGCAGTACTTC

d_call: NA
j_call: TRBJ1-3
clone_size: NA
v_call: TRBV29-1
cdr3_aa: CSVGGGGISGNTIYF
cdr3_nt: TGCAGCGTTGGCGGGGGGGGGATATCTGGAAACACCATATATTTT

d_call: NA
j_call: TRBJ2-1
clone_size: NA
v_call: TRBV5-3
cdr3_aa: CARSLGTPNEQFF
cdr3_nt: TGTGCCAGAAGCTTAGGGACCCCTAATGAGCAGTTCTTC

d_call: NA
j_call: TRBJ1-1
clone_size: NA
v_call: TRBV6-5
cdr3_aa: CASSNMNTEAFF
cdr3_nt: TGTGCCAGCAGCAACATGAACACTGAAGCTTTCTTT

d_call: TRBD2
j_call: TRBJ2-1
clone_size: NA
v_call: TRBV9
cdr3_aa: CASSVAGDYYNEQFF
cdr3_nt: TGTGCCAGCAGCGTAGCGGGGGACTATTACAATGAGCAGTTCTTC

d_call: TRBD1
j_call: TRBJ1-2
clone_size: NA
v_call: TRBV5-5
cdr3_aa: CASSRNRGQGKNGYTF
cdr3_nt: TGTGCCAGCAGCCGAAACAGGGGCCAGGGGAAGAATGGCTACACCTTC

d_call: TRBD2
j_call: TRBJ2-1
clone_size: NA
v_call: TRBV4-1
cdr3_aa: CASSQEWQGGNEQFF
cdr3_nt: TGCGCCAGCAGCCAAGAATGGCAGGGAGGGAATGAGCAGTTCTTC

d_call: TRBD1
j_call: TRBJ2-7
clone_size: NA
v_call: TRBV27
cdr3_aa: CAVWDRSSYEQYF
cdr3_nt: TGTGCCGTATGGGACAGGAGTTCCTACGAGCAGTACTTC

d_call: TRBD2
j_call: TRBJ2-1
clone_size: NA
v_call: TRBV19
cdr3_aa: CASSGSGRAAYNEQFF
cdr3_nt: TGTGCCAGTAGTGGTAGCGGGAGGGCGGCTTACAATGAGCAGTTCTTC

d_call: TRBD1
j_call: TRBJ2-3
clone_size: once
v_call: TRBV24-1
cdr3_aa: CATSTPRQGITDTQYF
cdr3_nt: TGTGCCACCAGTACCCCGAGACAGGGTATCACAGATACGCAGTATTTT

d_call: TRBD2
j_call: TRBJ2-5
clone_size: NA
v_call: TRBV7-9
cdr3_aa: CASSSSGRDFQETQYF
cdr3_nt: TGTGCCAGCAGCTCAAGCGGGAGGGACTTCCAAGAGACCCAGTACTTC

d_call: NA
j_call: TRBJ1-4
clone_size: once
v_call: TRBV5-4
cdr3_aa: CASSWGRDEKLFF
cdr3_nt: TGTGCCAGCAGCTGGGGCAGGGATGAAAAACTGTTTTTT

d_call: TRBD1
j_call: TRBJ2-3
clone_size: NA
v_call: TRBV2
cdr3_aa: CASSGGQGGTDTQYF
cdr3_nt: TGTGCCAGCAGTGGGGGACAGGGAGGGACAGATACGCAGTATTTT

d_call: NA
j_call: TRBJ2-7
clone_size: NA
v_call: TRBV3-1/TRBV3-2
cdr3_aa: CASSPTTPAYEQYF
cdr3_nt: TGTGCCAGCAGCCCAACGACACCAGCCTACGAGCAGTACTTC

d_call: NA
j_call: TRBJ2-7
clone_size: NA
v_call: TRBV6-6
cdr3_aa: CASSPGPLRSYEQYF
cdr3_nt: TGTGCCAGCAGCCCTGGACCGCTACGGTCCTACGAGCAGTACTTC

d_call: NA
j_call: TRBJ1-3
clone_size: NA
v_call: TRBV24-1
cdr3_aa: CATSRFEWGTSGNTIYF
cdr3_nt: TGTGCCACCAGTCGATTTGAATGGGGAACTTCCGGAAACACCATATATTTT